This T cell receptor beta chain was profiled in a study of response to subunit inactivated influenza vaccine. The study, taken as a whole, reports: Every seasonal influenza vaccination brings in few new T cells, the authors suggested.

From germline, CDR1 is LGHDT and CDR2 YNNKEL (reference sequence). V dropped 5 bases and J dropped 7; count of bases not matched to a gene: 8. This CDR3 region has 16 residues. A note on this clonotype: The antigen is unknown.

TCRdb ran MiXCR on the RT-PCR reads and lists one entry per CDR3 protein. The sample lists more than 500,000 distinct CDR3 sequences; roughly 10% were seen once. In addition, the sample was reused for a study of T cells expressing NK-cell markers. That report notes: UMIs were included in TCR beta cDNA generated by 5'RACE template switching. It was sorted CD3+CD56-NKG2C+, CD3+CD56+NKG2C- and CD3+CD56+NKG2C+ T cells that provided the TCR beta repertoires. In the group of eight sequenced donors, seven were HCMV-seropositive and one was seronegative. Nothing established the HCMV specificity of expanded NKG2C+ T cell clones.

The chain links TRBV3-1 to TRBJ2-2; 12 bases fit TRBD1. This TCR was recovered from a man between 50 and 59 years old who received an inactivated influenza vaccine. Sequenced here: PBMCs from blood, sampled on the day of vaccination. The CDR3 protein is CASSNRDRGPIGELFF. DNA of the CDR3: TGTGCCAGCAGCAACCGGGACAGGGGGCCCATCGGGGAGCTGTTTTTT.